This T cell receptor (beta chain) was sequenced in a study of T cells in Graves' hyperthyroidism and ophthalmopathy. Trimming took 8 bases from V and 4 from J; bases not matched to a gene: 6. CDR3 length: 12 amino acids. Germline V CDR1 and CDR2: SQVTM, ANQGSEA. Findings and limits, study-wide: The model foresaw ophthalmopathy a median roughly 6.6 months prior to onset.

This clonotype was picked up many times. What it binds is unknown. TCR beta CDR3 region amplification was performed from RNA transcripts. HTBI primers drove first-round RT-PCR of the TCR CDR3. From the multiplex PCR reads, TCRdb called clonotypes with MiXCR, one entry per CDR3 protein. The profile shows fewer than 900,000 distinct CDR3 sequences, around 17% of them singletons. The chain has TRBV29-1 and TRBJ2-3, with 7 bases that match TRBD1. The clonotype was recovered from a man between 18 and 29 years old with Graves' hyperthyroidism. Sequences were obtained from blood. This CDR3 is CSLSGGADTQYF. In nucleotides, the CDR3 is TGCAGCCTTTCAGGGGGTGCAGATACGCAGTATTTT.